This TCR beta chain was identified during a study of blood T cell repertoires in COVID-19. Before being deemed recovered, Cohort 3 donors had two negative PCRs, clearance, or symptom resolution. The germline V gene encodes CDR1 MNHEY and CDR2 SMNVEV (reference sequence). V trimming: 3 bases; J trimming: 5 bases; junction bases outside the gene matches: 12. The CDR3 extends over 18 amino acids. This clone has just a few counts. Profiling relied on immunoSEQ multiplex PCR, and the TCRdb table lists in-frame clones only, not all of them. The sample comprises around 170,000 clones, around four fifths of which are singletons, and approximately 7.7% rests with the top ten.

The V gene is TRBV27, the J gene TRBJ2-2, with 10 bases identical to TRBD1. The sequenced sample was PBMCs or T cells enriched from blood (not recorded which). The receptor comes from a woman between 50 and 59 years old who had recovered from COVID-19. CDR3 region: CASSFRIGDRGVTGELFF. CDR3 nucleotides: TGTGCCAGCAGTTTTAGAATCGGGGACAGGGGAGTTACCGGGGAGCTGTTTTTT.